This T cell receptor beta chain appears in the sequencing data of a study of blood T cell repertoires in COVID-19. Study-level background: The study drew acute and convalescent COVID-19 samples from the United States, Italy and Spain. The cDNA or gDNA used as material had been derived from T cells, B-cell-depleted T cells, or PBMCs.

Repertoires were generated with immunoSEQ multiplex PCR, while TCRdb's copy carries only in-frame clones and drops some. The data hold more than 200,000 clones, with 65% to 85% observed a single time. This CDR3 has 18 residues. CDR1 and CDR2 (germline): MGHRA, YSYEKL. J lost 0 bases, V lost 5 bases, and 9 bases had no gene match. Sequences were obtained from PBMCs or T cells enriched from blood (not recorded which). The chain links TRBV4-1 to TRBJ2-6; TRBD1 aligns across 8 bases. The receptor's source is a man aged 30 to 45 with acute COVID-19. The CDR3 loop is CASSYGGQVHSGANVLTF. In DNA, the CDR3 is TGCGCCAGCAGCTACGGGGGACAGGTCCACTCTGGGGCCAACGTCCTGACTTTC.